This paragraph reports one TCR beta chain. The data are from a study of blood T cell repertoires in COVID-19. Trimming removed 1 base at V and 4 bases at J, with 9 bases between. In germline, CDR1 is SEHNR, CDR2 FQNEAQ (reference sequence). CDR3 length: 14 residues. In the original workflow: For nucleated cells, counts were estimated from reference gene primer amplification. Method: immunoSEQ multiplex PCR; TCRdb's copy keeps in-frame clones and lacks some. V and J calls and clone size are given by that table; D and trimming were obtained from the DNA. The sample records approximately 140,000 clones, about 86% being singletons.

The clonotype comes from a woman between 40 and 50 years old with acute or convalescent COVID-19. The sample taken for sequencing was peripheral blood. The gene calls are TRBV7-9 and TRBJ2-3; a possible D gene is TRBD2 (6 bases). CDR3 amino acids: CASSLGLGADTQYF. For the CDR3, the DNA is TGTGCCAGCAGCTTAGGACTAGGTGCAGATACGCAGTATTTT. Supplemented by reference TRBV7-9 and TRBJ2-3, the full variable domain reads DTGVSQNPRHKITKRGQNVTFRCDPISEHNRLYWYRQTLGQGPEFLTYFQNEAQLEKSRLLSDRFSAERPKGSFSTLEIQRTEQGDSAMYLCASSLGLGADTQYFGPGTRLTVL.